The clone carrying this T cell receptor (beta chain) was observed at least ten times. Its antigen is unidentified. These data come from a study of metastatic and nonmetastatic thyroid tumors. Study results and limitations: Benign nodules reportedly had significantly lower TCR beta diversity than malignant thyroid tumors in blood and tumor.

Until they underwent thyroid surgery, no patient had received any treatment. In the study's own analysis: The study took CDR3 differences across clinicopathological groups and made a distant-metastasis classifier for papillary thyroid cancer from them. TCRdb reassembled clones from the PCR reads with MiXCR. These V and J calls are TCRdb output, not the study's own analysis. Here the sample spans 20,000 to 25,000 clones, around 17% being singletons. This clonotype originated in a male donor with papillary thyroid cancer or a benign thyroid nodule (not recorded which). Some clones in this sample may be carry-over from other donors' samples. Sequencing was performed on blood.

The CDR3 DNA reads TGCGCCAGCAGCTCAGAAACAGGGGGCGGGACCACTGAAGCTTTCTTT. Translated, it gives CASSSETGGGTTEAFF. The rearrangement links TRBV5-1 to TRBJ1-1, with TRBD1 identical over 9 bases. The CDR3 has 16 amino acids. The germline V gene has CDR1 SGHRS and CDR2 YFSETQ. Trimming cost V 3 bases and J 4 bases; bases outside gene matches: 10.